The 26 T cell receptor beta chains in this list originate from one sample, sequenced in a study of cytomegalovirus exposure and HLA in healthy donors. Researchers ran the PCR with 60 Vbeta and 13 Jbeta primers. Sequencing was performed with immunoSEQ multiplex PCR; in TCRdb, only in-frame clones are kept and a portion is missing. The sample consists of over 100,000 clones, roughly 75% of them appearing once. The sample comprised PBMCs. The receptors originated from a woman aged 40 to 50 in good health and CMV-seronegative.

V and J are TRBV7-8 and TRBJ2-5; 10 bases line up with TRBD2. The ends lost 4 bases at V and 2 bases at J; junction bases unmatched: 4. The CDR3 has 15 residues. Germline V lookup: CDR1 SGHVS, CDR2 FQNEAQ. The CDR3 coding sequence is TGTGCCAGCAGCTCTATTAGCGGGAGGCAAGAGACCCAGTACTTC. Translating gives CASSSISGRQETQYF.

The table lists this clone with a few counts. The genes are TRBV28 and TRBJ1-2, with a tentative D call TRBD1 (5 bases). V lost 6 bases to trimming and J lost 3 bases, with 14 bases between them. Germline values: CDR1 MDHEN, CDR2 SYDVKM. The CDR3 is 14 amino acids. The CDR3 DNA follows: TGTGCCAGCAGCTCCTTCGACAGTTACTATGGCTACACCTTC. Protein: CASSSFDSYYGYTF.

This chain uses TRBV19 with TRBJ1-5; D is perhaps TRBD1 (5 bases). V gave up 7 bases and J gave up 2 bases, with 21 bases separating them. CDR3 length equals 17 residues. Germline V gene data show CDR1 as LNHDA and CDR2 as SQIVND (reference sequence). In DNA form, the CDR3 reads TGTGCCAGTACCCATGGGTCGGGGGGAATGGGCAATCAGCCCCAGCATTTT. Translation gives CASTHGSGGMGNQPQHF.

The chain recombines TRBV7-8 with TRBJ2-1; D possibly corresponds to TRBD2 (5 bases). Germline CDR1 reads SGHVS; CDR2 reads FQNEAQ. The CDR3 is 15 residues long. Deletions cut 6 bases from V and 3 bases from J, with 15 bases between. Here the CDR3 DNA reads TGTGCCAGCAGTATGAGGGCTAGGGTCTACAATGAGCAGTTCTTC. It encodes CASSMRARVYNEQFF.

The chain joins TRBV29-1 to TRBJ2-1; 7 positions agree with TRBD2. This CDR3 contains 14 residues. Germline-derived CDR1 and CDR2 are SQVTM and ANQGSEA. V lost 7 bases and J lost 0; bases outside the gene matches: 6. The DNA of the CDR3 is TGCAGCGCCTTCAGCGGGGACTCCTACAATGAGCAGTTCTTC. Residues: CSAFSGDSYNEQFF.

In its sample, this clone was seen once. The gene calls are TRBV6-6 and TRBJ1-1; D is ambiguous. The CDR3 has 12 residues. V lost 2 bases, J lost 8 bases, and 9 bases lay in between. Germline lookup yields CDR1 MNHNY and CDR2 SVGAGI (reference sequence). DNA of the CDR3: TGTGCCAGCAGTTACACCCGGGAAGAAGCTTTCTTT. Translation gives CASSYTREEAFF.

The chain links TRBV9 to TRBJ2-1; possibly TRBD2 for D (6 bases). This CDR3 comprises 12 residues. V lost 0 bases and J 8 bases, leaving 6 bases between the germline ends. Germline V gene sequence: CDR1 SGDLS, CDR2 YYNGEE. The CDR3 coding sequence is TGTGCCAGCAGCGTAGGGGGGGATGAGCAGTTCTTC. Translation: CASSVGGDEQFF.

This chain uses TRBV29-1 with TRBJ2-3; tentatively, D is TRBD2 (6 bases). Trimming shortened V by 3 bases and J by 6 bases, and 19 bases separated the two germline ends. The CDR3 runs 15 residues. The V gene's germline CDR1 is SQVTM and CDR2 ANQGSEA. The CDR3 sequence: CSVDKGRGGGDTQYF. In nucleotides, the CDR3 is TGCAGCGTTGATAAGGGTCGGGGTGGAGGGGATACGCAGTATTTT.

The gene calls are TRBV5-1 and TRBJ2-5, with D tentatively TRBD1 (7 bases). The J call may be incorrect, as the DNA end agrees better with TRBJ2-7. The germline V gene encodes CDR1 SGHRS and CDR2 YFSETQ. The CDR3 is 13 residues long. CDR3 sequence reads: CASSGGTAYEQYF. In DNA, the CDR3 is TGCGCCAGCAGCGGGGGGACAGCCTACGAGCAGTACTTC.

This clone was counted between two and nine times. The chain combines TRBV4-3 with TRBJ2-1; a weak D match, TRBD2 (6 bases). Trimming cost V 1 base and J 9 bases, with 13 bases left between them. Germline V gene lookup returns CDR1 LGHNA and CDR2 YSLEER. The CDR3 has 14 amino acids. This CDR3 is CASSQGWRDGEQFF. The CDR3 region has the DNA TGCGCCAGCAGCCAAGGTTGGCGGGATGGTGAGCAGTTCTTC.

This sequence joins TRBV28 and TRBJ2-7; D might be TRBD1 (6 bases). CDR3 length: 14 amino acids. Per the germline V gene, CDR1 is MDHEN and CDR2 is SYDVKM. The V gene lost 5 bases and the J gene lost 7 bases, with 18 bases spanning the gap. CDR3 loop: CASSRGNRVGEQYF. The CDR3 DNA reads TGTGCCAGCAGTCGCGGTAACAGGGTGGGAGAGCAGTACTTC.

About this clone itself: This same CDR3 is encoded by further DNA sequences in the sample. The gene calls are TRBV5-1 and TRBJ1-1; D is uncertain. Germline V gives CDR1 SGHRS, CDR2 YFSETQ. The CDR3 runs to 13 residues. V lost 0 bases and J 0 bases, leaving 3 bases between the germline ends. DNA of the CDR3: TGCGCCAGCAGCTTGGGCGTGAACACTGAAGCTTTCTTT. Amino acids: CASSLGVNTEAFF. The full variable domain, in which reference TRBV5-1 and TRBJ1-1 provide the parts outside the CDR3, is KAGVTQTPRYLIKTRGQQVTLSCSPISGHRSVSWYQQTPGQGLQFLFEYFSETQRNKGNFPGRFSGRQFSNSRSEMNVSTLELGDSALYLCASSLGVNTEAFFGQGTRLTVV.

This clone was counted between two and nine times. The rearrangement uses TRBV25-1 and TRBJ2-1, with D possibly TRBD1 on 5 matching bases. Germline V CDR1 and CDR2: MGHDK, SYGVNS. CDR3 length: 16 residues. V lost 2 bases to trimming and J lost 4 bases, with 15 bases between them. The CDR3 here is CASSEIGTGDYNEQFF. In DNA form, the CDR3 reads TGTGCCAGCAGTGAAATTGGTACAGGAGATTACAATGAGCAGTTCTTC.

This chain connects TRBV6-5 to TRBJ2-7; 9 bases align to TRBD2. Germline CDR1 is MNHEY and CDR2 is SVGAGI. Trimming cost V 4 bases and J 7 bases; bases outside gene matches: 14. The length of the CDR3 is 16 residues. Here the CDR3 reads CASSSLGAGGVLEQYF. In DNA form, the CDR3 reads TGTGCCAGCAGTTCCCTAGGAGCGGGAGGTGTCTTAGAGCAGTACTTC.

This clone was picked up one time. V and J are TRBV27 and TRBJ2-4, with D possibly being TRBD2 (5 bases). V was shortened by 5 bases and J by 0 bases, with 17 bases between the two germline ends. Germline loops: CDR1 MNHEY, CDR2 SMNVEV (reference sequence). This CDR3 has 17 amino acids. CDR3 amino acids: CASSTTIWGLAKNIQYF. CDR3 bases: TGTGCCAGCAGTACGACTATCTGGGGTCTAGCCAAAAACATTCAGTACTTC.

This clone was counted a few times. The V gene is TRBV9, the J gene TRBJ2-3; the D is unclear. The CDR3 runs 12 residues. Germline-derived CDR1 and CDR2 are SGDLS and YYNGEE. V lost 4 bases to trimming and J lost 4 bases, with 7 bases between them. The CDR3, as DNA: TGTGCCAGCAGCCCCGGTCCAGATACGCAGTATTTT. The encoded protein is CASSPGPDTQYF.

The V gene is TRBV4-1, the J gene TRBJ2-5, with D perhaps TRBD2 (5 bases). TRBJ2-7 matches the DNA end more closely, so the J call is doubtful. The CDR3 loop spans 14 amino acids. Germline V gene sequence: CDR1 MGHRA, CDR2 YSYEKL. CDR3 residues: CASSQISGLLEQYF. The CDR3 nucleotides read TGCGCCAGCAGCCAGATCAGCGGTCTGCTCGAGCAGTACTTC.

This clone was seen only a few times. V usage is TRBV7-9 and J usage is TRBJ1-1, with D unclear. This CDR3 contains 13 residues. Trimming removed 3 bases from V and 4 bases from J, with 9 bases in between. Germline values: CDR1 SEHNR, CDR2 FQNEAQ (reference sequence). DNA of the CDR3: TGTGCCAGCAGCTTCGGGGAGGGCACTGAAGCTTTCTTT. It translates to CASSFGEGTEAFF.

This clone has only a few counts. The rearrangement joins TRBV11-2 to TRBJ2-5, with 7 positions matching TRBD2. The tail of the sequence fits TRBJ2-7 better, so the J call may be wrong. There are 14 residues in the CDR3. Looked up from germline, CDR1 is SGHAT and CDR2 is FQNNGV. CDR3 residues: CASSLEAGVVEQYF. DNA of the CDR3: TGTGCCAGCAGCTTAGAGGCGGGAGTAGTCGAGCAGTACTTC.

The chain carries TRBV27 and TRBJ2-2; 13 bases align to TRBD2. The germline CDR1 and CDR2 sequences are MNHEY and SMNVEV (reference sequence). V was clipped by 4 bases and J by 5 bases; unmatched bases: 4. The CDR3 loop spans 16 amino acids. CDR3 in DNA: TGTGCCAGCAGTTCCCAGGGACTAGCGGGGACCGGGGAGCTGTTTTTT. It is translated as CASSSQGLAGTGELFF.

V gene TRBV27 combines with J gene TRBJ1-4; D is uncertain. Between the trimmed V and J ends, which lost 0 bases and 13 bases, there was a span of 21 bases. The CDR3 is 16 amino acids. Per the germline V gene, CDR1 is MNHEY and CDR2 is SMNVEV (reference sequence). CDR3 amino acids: CASSLSNAGRPNRLFF. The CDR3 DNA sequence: TGTGCCAGCAGTTTATCGAACGCAGGTCGGCCCAATCGACTGTTTTTT.

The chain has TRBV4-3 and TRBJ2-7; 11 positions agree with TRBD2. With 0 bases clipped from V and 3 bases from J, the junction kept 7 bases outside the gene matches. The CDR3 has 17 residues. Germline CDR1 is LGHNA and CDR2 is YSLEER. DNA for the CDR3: TGCGCCAGCAGCCAAGACGTCGGACTAGCGGGTCGCTACGAGCAGTACTTC. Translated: CASSQDVGLAGRYEQYF.

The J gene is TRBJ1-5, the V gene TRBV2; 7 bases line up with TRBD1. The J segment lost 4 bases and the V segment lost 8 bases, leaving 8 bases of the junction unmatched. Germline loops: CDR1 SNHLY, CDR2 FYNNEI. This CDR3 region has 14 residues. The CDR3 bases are TGTGCCAGCCAACGACAGGGTCTAAATCAGCCCCAGCATTTT. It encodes CASQRQGLNQPQHF.

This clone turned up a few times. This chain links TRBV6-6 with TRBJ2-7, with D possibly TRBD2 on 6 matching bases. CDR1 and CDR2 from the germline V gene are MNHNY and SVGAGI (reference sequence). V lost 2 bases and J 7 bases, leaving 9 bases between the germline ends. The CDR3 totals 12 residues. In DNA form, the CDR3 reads TGTGCCAGCAGTTACGGGCTAGCGGAGCAGTACTTC. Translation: CASSYGLAEQYF.

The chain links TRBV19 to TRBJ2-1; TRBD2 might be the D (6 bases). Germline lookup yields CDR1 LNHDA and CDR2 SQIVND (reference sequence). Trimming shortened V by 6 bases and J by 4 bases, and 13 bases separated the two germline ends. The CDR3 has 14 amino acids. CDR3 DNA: TGTGCCAGTAGGACGGGAGCCCGGTACAATGAGCAGTTCTTC. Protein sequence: CASRTGARYNEQFF.

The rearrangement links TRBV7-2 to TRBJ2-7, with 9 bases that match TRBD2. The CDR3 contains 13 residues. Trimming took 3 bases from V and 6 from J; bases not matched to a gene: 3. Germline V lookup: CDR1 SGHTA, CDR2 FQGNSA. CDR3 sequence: CASSLLAGTEQYF. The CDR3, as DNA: TGTGCCAGCAGCTTGCTAGCGGGAACCGAGCAGTACTTC. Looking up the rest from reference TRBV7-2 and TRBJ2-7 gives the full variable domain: GAGVSQSPSNKVTEKGKDVELRCDPISGHTALYWYRQSLGQGLEFLIYFQGNSAPDKSGLPSDRFSAERTGGSVSTLTIQRTQQEDSAVYLCASSLLAGTEQYFGPGTRLTVT.